The 2 T cell receptor beta chains listed next were all sequenced from one sample in a study of blood T cell repertoires in COVID-19. TCRdb keeps only in-frame clones here, not all; method: immunoSEQ multiplex PCR. The data show under 250,000 clones, about nine tenths seen once. The sequencing input was peripheral blood. The origin of the receptors is a woman aged 55 to 70 who had recovered from COVID-19.

In its sample, this clone was seen once. The CDR3 is CASSQESLRGQWLWTEAFF. CDR3 bases: TGTGCCAGCAGTCAAGAAAGTTTGAGGGGACAGTGGTTATGGACTGAAGCTTTCTTT. The V and J genes are TRBV7-9 and TRBJ1-1; 7 bases line up with TRBD1. Germline V gives CDR1 SEHNR, CDR2 FQNEAQ (reference sequence). There are 19 residues in the CDR3. The ends lost 6 bases at V and 5 bases at J; junction bases unmatched: 24.

The sample holds a few counts of this clone. V gene TRBV6-6 combines with J gene TRBJ2-7, with D maybe TRBD1 (6 bases). The CDR3 has 15 residues. Germline lookup yields CDR1 MNHNY and CDR2 SVGAGI (reference sequence). Trimming removed 2 bases at V and 7 bases at J, with 18 bases between. The CDR3 sequence: CASSYQGFPKGEQYF. CDR3 in DNA: TGTGCCAGCAGTTACCAGGGGTTTCCTAAGGGGGAGCAGTACTTC.